These 16 T cell receptor beta chains were sequenced from one sample in a study of blood T cell repertoires in COVID-19. The data were produced by immunoSEQ multiplex PCR, yet TCRdb's version contains in-frame clones alone and is incomplete. Here the sample spans about 300,000 clones, around 84% being singletons. The sample comprised peripheral blood. The receptors here all came from a man between 65 and 85 years old with acute or convalescent COVID-19.

This sequence joins TRBV10-3 and TRBJ2-1; a weak D match, TRBD2 (7 bases). V lost 6 bases to trimming and J lost 5 bases, with 17 bases between them. Per the germline V gene, CDR1 is ENHRY and CDR2 is SYGVKD. This CDR3 is built from 15 residues. As DNA, the CDR3 is TGTGCCATCAGCCACAGCGGGACAACCGACAATGAGCAGTTCTTC. This gives the protein CAISHSGTTDNEQFF.

The chain employs TRBV7-9 and TRBJ1-1; D gene uncertain. V dropped 5 bases and J dropped 7 bases, with 14 bases sitting between them. The CDR3 spans 13 residues. The germline gives CDR1 SEHNR, CDR2 FQNEAQ (reference sequence). CDR3 bases: TGTGCCAGCAGCCCTCAGCAAGGCGGTGAAGCTTTCTTT. It encodes CASSPQQGGEAFF.

The rearrangement joins TRBV10-3 to TRBJ2-2, with 9 positions matching TRBD2. The junction had 6 bases not matched to a gene; V was cut back by 6 bases and J by 7 bases. Germline CDR1 reads ENHRY; CDR2 reads SYGVKD. The CDR3 consists of 14 residues. In DNA, the CDR3 is TGTGCCATCAGGGCGGGAGGGCCGTACGGGGAGCTGTTTTTT. Protein sequence: CAIRAGGPYGELFF.

The chain joins TRBV4-1 to TRBJ2-1; D not certain. Trimming took off 1 base at V and 0 bases at J, with 10 bases between the two ends. This CDR3 contains 16 residues. Germline CDR1 is MGHRA and CDR2 is YSYEKL. This CDR3 is CASSQGQASSYNEQFF. CDR3 sequence (DNA): TGCGCCAGCAGCCAAGGTCAGGCGAGCTCCTACAATGAGCAGTTCTTC.

The chain recombines TRBV14 with TRBJ2-5, with D unresolved. The length of the CDR3 is 12 residues. V was pared by 4 bases and J by 6 bases, with 9 bases between. Per the germline V gene, CDR1 is SGHDN and CDR2 is FVKESK. The CDR3 is CASSLDRKTQYF. CDR3 nucleotide sequence: TGTGCCAGCAGCCTCGATAGAAAGACCCAGTACTTC.

To note about this clone: The same CDR3 can be traced to other DNA sequences in this sample. CDR3 residues: CASSLDREGYTF. The CDR3 bases are TGTGCCAGCAGCTTAGATCGGGAAGGCTACACCTTC. The chain joins TRBV7-9 to TRBJ1-2; no clear D. In germline, CDR1 is SEHNR, CDR2 FQNEAQ (reference sequence). V was trimmed by 1 base and J by 8 bases, leaving 8 bases between them. This CDR3 contains 12 residues.

V gene TRBV7-2 combines with J gene TRBJ2-3, with D possibly TRBD1 on 5 matching bases. Germline-derived CDR1 and CDR2 are SGHTA and FQGNSA. The V and J ends lost 0 bases and 4 bases respectively, with 11 bases between them. The CDR3 spans 15 residues. CDR3 sequence: CASSLALTGPDTQYF. DNA of the CDR3: TGTGCCAGCAGCTTAGCGCTAACAGGCCCAGATACGCAGTATTTT.

The genes are TRBV6-5 and TRBJ2-3, with a possible D match to TRBD2 (6 bases). V lost 6 bases to trimming and J lost 6 bases, with 13 bases between them. The CDR3 length is 13 residues. Germline-derived CDR1 and CDR2 are MNHEY and SVGAGI. This CDR3 reads CASRRLVPDTQYF. For the CDR3, the DNA is TGTGCCAGCAGGAGACTAGTTCCGGATACGCAGTATTTT.

The chain is built from TRBV10-1 and TRBJ2-1; a weak D match, TRBD2 (6 bases). V lost 9 bases and J lost 1, with 10 bases in between. This CDR3 is 13 amino acids long. Germline V gene lookup returns CDR1 WNHNN and CDR2 SYGVQD (reference sequence). CDR3 protein: CASSGSSYNEQFF. DNA of the CDR3: TGCGCCAGTAGCGGTTCGTCCTACAATGAGCAGTTCTTC.

This clone appeared a few times. This sequence joins TRBV5-1 and TRBJ1-1; D remains ambiguous. Trimming took off 0 bases at V and 0 bases at J, with 12 bases between the two ends. Per the germline V gene, CDR1 is SGHRS and CDR2 is YFSETQ. This CDR3 is built from 16 residues. Written as DNA, the CDR3 is TGCGCCAGCAGCTTGGGGCAGGCTATCATGAACACTGAAGCTTTCTTT. Translating it yields CASSLGQAIMNTEAFF.

In this sample, this clone turned up a few times. The CDR3 loop reads CASILDITGELFF. In DNA form, the CDR3 reads TGTGCCAGCATTCTCGACATAACCGGGGAGCTGTTTTTT. This chain uses TRBV6-5 with TRBJ2-2; D gene unclear. The ends were cut back, 7 bases at V and 5 bases at J, with 11 bases in the middle. The CDR3 spans 13 residues. CDR1 MNHEY and CDR2 SVGAGI come from the germline V gene.

J is TRBJ2-1 and V is TRBV2, with 11 bases fitting TRBD2. The ends lost 6 bases at V and 6 bases at J; junction bases unmatched: 4. CDR3 length: 14 residues. Germline-derived CDR1 and CDR2 are SNHLY and FYNNEI. The CDR3 here is CASRTSGSGNEQFF. In nucleotides, the CDR3 is TGTGCCAGCAGAACTAGCGGGAGCGGCAATGAGCAGTTCTTC. The variable domain in full, completed from reference TRBV2 and TRBJ2-1, reads EPEVTQTPSHQVTQMGQEVILRCVPISNHLYFYWYRQILGQKVEFLVSFYNNEISEKSEIFDDQFSVERPDGSNFTLKIRSTKLEDSAMYFCASRTSGSGNEQFFGPGTRLTVL.

This rearrangement joins TRBV7-9 to TRBJ1-1; 8 bases align to TRBD1. Germline V gene lookup returns CDR1 SEHNR and CDR2 FQNEAQ (reference sequence). The CDR3 is made up of 15 amino acids. Germline trimming cut 5 bases from V and 3 bases from J; bases unmatched to any gene: 8. The CDR3 region is CASSLIQGVYTEAFF. The CDR3 region has the DNA TGTGCCAGCAGCCTCATACAGGGGGTTTACACTGAAGCTTTCTTT.

The chain links TRBV27 to TRBJ1-1; D is ambiguous. V was clipped by 2 bases and J by 5 bases, with 9 bases between them. The CDR3 is 13 residues long. The germline CDR1 and CDR2 sequences are MNHEY and SMNVEV (reference sequence). The CDR3 here is CASSLEGRTEAFF. CDR3 in DNA: TGTGCCAGCAGTTTAGAAGGGAGGACTGAAGCTTTCTTT.

CDR3 residues: CASSPRIGSGTAYEQYF. The CDR3 DNA reads TGTGCCAGCAGCCCCCGGATCGGTAGCGGGACCGCCTACGAGCAGTACTTC. The chain uses TRBV7-2 and TRBJ2-7; 8 positions agree with TRBD2. CDR1 and CDR2 (germline): SGHTA, FQGNSA. The CDR3 has 17 amino acids. Trimming cost V 5 bases and J 2 bases; bases outside gene matches: 14.

This chain joins TRBV5-1 and TRBJ2-5; TRBD1 matches at 11 bases. The trim removed 4 bases at V and 5 bases at J, leaving 7 bases unmatched. Germline values: CDR1 SGHRS, CDR2 YFSETQ. The length of the CDR3 is 15 residues. The CDR3 reads CASSTGTGGGETQYF. CDR3 nucleotides: TGCGCCAGCAGCACCGGGACAGGGGGAGGGGAGACCCAGTACTTC.